This TCR beta chain comes out of a study of T cells in tumors after PD-1 blockade. At the level of the study: Each patient got pembrolizumab 200 mg every 3 weeks or cemiplimab 350 mg every 2 weeks. Daily vismodegib 150 mg continued in a subset of anti-PD-1-treated patients.

Sequencing used immunoSEQ multiplex PCR; TCRdb keeps in-frame clones, though not all of them. This sample yields just under 65,000 clones, of which about 74% are seen a single time; about 4.5% belongs to the top ten. Sequenced here: PBMCs, sampled after anti-PD-1 treatment. The clonotype was recovered from a human donor with basal cell carcinoma.

The chain's CDR3 is CASSPRLAGSSYEQYF. The CDR3 DNA reads as TGTGCCAGCAGCCCCCGACTAGCGGGGAGCTCCTACGAGCAGTACTTC. The V and J genes are TRBV7-9 and TRBJ2-7, with 11 bases matching TRBD2. The V and J ends lost 5 bases and 0 bases, in that order; junction bases with no gene match: 6. Germline CDR1 reads SEHNR; CDR2 reads FQNEAQ (reference sequence). The CDR3 runs 16 residues. The whole variable domain, filled in from reference TRBV7-9 and TRBJ2-7, reads DTGVSQNPRHKITKRGQNVTFRCDPISEHNRLYWYRQTLGQGPEFLTYFQNEAQLEKSRLLSDRFSAERPKGSFSTLEIQRTEQGDSAMYLCASSPRLAGSSYEQYFGPGTRLTVT.